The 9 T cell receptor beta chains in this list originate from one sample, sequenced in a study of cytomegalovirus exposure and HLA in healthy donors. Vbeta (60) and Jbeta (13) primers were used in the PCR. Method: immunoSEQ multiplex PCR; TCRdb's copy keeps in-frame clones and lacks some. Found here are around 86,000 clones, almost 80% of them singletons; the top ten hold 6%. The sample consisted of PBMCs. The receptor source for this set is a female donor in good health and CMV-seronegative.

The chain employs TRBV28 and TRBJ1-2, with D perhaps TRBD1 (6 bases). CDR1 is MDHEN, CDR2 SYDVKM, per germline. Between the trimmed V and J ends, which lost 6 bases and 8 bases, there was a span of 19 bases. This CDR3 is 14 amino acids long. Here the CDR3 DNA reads TGTGCCAGCAGACCCCCTAACAGGGACGGAGGCTACACCTTC. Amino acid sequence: CASRPPNRDGGYTF.

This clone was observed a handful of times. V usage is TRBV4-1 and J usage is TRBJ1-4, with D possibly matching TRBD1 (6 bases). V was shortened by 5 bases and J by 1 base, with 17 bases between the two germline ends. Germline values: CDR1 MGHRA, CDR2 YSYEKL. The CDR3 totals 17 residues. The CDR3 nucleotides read TGCGCCAGCAGCACCCAACAGGGCCCTGTAACTAATGAAAAACTGTTTTTT. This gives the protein CASSTQQGPVTNEKLFF.

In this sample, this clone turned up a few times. CDR3 amino acids: CASSDQGSNQPQHF. The CDR3, as DNA: TGTGCCAGCAGTGATCAGGGTAGCAATCAGCCCCAGCATTTT. This chain links TRBV6-6 with TRBJ1-5; TRBD1 might be the D (5 bases). CDR3 length equals 14 residues. The germline V gene has CDR1 MNHNY and CDR2 SVGAGI (reference sequence). The V gene lost 5 bases and the J gene lost 0 bases, with 8 bases spanning the gap.

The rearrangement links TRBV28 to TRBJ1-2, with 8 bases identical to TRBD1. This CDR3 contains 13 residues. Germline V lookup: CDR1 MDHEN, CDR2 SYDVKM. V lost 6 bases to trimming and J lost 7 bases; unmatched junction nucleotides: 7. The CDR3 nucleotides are TGTGCCAGCAGGGTTGACAGGGGTCGTGGCTACACCTTC. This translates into CASRVDRGRGYTF.

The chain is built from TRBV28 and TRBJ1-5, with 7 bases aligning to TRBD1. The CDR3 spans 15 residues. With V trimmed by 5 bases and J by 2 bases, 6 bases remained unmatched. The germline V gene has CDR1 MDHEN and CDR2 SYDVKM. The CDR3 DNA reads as TGTGCCAGCAGTACGACAGGGTCGCGCAATCAGCCCCAGCATTTT. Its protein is CASSTTGSRNQPQHF.

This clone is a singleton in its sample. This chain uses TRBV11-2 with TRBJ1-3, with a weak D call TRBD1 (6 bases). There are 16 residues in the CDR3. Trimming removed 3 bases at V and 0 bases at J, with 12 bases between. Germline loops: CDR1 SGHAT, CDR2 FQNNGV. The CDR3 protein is CASSLVRGASGNTIYF. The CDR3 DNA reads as TGTGCCAGCAGCTTGGTCAGGGGAGCCTCTGGAAACACCATATATTTT.

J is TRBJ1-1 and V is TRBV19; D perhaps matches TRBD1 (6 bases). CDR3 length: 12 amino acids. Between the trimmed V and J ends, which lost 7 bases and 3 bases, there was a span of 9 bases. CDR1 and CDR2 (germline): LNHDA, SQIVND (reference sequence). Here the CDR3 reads CASNTGYTEAFF. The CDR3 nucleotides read TGTGCCAGTAACACAGGGTACACTGAAGCTTTCTTT.

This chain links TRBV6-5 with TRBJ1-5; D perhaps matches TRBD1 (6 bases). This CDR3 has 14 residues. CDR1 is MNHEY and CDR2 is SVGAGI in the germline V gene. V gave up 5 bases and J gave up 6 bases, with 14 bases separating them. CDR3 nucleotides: TGTGCCAGCAGTGGCCGAGGGGGGGGTCAGCCCCAGCATTTT. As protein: CASSGRGGGQPQHF.

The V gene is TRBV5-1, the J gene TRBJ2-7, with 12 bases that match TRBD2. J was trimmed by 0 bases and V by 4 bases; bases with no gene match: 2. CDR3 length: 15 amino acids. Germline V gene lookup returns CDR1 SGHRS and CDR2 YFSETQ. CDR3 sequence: CASSKTSGSSYEQYF. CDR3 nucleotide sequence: TGCGCCAGCAGCAAGACTAGCGGGAGCTCCTACGAGCAGTACTTC.